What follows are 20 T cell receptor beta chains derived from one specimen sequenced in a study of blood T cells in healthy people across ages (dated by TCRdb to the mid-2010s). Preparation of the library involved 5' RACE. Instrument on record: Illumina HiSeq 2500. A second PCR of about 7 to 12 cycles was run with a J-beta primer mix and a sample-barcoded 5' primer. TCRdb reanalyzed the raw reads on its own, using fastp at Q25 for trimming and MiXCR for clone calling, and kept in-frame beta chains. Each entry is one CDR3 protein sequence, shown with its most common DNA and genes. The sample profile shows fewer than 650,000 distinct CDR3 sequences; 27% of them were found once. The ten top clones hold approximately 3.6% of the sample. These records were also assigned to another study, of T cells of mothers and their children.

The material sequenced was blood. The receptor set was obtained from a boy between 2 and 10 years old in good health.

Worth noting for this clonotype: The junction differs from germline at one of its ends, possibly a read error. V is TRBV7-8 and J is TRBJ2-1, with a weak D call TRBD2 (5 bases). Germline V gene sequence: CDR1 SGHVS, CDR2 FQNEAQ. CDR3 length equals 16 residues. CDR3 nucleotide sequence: TGTGCCAGCGGCTTAGCGCGGTTGACCTCCTACAATGAGCAGTTCTTC. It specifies CASGLARLTSYNEQFF.

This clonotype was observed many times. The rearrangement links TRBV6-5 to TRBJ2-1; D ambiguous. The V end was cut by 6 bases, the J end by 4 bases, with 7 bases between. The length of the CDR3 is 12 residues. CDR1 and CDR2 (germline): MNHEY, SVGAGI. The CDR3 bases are TGTGCCAGCAGATCCAGTTACAATGAGCAGTTCTTC. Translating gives CASRSSYNEQFF.

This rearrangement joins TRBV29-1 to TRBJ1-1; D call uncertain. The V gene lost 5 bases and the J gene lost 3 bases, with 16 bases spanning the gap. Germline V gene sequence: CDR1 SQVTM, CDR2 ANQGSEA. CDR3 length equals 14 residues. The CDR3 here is CSVTLGRSDTEAFF. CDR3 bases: TGCAGCGTTACATTAGGGAGGTCGGACACTGAAGCTTTCTTT.

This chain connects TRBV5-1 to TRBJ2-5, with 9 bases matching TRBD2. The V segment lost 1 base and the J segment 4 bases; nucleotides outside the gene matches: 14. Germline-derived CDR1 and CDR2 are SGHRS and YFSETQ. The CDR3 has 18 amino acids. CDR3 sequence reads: CASSLFGGGALVGETQYF. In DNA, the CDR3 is TGCGCCAGCAGCTTGTTCGGCGGGGGGGCCTTAGTGGGAGAGACCCAGTACTTC.

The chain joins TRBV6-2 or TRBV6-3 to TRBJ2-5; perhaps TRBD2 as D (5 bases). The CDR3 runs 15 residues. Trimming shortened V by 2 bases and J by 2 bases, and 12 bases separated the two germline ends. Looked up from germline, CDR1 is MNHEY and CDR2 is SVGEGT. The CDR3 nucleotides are TGTGCCAGCAGTTACGGCCGGGGATGGCAAGAGACCCAGTACTTC. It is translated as CASSYGRGWQETQYF.

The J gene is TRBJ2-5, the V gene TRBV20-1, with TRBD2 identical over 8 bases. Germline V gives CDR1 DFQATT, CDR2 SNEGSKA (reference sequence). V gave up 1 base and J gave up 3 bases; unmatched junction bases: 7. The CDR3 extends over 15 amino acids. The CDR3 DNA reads TGCAGTGCTAGAGTACTAGCGGATCGAAAAGAGACCCAGTACTTC. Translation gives CSARVLADRKETQYF.

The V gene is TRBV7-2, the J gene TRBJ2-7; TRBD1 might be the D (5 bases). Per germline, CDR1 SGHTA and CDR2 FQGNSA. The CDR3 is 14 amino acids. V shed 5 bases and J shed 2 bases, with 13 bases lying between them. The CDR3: CASSVRQFAYEQYF. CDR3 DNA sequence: TGTGCCAGCAGCGTTCGACAGTTCGCCTACGAGCAGTACTTC.

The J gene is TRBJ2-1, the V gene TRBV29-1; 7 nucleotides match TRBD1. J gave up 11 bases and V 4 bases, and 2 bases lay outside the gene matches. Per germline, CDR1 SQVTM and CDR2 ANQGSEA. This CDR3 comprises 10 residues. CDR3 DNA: TGCAGCGTTGGGGACAGCCAGCAGTTCTTC. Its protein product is CSVGDSQQFF.

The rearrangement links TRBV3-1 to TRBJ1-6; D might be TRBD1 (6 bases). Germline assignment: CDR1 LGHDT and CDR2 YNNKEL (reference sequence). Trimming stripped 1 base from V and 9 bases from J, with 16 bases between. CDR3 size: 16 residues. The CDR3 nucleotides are TGTGCCAGCAGCCAAGGCGGACAGAGTCGGTTTTCACCCCTCCACTTT. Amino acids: CASSQGGQSRFSPLHF.

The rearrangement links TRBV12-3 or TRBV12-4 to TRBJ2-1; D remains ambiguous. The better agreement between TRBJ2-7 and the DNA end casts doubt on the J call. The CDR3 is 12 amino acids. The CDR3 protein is CASLRSSYEQYF. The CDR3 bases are TGTGCCAGCTTACGTAGTTCCTACGAGCAGTACTTC.

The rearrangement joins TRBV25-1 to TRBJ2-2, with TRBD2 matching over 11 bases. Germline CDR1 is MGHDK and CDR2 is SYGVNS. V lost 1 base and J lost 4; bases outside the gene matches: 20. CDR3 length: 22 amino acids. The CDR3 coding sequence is TGTGCCAGCAGTGAATTCCGGGACACTAGCGGGAGTATCGGCCTACCCACCGGGGAGCTGTTTTTT. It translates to CASSEFRDTSGSIGLPTGELFF. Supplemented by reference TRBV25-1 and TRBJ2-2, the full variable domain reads EADIYQTPRYLVIGTGKKITLECSQTMGHDKMYWYQQDPGMELHLIHYSYGVNSTEKGDLSSESTVSRIRTEHFPLTLESARPSHTSQYLCASSEFRDTSGSIGLPTGELFFGEGSRLTVL.

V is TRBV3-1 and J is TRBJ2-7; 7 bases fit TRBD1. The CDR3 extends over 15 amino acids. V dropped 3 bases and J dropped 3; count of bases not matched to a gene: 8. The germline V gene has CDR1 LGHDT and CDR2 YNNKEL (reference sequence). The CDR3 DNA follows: TGTGCCAGCAGCCATGGCGGTGACAGGGTCTACGAGCAGTACTTC. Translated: CASSHGGDRVYEQYF.

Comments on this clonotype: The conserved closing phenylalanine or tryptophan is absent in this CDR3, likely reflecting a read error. The CDR3 spells CASSQTGYVSPLHL. The CDR3 coding sequence is TGTGCCAGCAGCCAAACAGGCTATGTTTCACCCCTCCACCTT. The chain has TRBV3-1 and TRBJ1-6; D might be TRBD1 (5 bases). The CDR3 has 14 residues. Per germline, CDR1 LGHDT and CDR2 YNNKEL (reference sequence). The ends were cut back, 2 bases at V and 9 bases at J, with 11 bases in the middle.

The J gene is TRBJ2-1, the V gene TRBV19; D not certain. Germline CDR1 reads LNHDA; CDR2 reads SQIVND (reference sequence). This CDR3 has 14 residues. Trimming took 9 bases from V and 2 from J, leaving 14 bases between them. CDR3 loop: CASFGEAPYNEQFF. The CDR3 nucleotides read TGTGCCAGCTTTGGCGAAGCCCCCTACAATGAGCAGTTCTTC.

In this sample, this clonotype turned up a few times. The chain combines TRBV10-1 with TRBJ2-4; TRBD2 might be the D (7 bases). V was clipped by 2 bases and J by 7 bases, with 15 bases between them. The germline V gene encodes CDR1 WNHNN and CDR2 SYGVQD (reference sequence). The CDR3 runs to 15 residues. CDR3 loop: CASSEGQPGRNIQYF. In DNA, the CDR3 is TGCGCCAGCAGTGAGGGACAGCCCGGGAGGAACATTCAGTACTTC.

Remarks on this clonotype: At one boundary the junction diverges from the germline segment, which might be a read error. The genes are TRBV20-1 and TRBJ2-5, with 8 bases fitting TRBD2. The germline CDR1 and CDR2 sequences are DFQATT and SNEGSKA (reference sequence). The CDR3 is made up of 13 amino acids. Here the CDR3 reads CSAGGAGDETQCF. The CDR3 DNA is TGCAGTGCTGGGGGAGCGGGAGACGAGACCCAGTGCTTC.

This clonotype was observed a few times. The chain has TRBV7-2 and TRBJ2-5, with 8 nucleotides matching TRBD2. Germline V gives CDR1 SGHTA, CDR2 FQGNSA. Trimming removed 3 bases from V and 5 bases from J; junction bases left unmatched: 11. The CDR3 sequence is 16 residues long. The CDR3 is CASSLGPGLGGETQYF. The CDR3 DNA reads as TGTGCCAGCAGCTTGGGGCCGGGACTAGGGGGGGAGACCCAGTACTTC.

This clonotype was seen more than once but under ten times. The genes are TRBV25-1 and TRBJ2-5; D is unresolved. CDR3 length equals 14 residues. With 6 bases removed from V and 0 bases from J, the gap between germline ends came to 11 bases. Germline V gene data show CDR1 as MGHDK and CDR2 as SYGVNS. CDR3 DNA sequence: TGTGCCAGCAGCGACGCCGTGTACCAAGAGACCCAGTACTTC. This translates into CASSDAVYQETQYF. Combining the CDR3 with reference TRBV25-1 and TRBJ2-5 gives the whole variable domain EADIYQTPRYLVIGTGKKITLECSQTMGHDKMYWYQQDPGMELHLIHYSYGVNSTEKGDLSSESTVSRIRTEHFPLTLESARPSHTSQYLCASSDAVYQETQYFGPGTRLLVL.

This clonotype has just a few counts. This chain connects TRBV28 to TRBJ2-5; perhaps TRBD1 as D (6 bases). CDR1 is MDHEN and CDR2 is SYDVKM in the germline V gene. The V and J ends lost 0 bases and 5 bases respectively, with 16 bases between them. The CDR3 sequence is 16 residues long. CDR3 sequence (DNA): TGTGCCAGCAGTTTATGGGGAGACAGGACGTGGGAGACCCAGTACTTC. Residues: CASSLWGDRTWETQYF.

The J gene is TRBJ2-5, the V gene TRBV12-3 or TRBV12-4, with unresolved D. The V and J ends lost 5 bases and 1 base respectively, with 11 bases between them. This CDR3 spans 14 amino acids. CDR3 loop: CASSRFEVQETQYF. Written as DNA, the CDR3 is TGTGCCAGCAGTCGTTTCGAAGTCCAAGAGACCCAGTACTTC.